This T cell receptor (beta chain) was obtained from a study of cytomegalovirus exposure and HLA in healthy donors. Study information: According to later analysis, the same platform produced the approximately 120 validation and under 700 first-cohort repertoires. Regarding the study as a whole: The study flagged about 150 TCR beta chains as cytomegalovirus-associated. In vitro experiments confirmed that three CMV-associated chains were specific for CMV antigens. Rare TCR sequences dominated, though some public TCRs recurred in many donors.

Profiling relied on immunoSEQ multiplex PCR, and the TCRdb table lists in-frame clones only, not all of them. The sample contains around 150,000 clones, about 88% of which appear only once. The CDR3 is made up of 15 amino acids. Germline values: CDR1 MNHNS, CDR2 SASEGT. With 5 bases clipped from V and 4 bases from J, the junction kept 11 bases outside the gene matches. This clone has a single count. Its specificity is unknown. V and J are TRBV6-1 and TRBJ2-7, with 7 bases aligning to TRBD1. The specimen was PBMCs. The source of this sequence is a woman aged 18 to 35 in good health and CMV-seropositive. CDR3 in amino acids: CASSKTQGSVYEQYF. The CDR3 DNA is TGTGCCAGCAGTAAAACACAGGGGTCGGTGTACGAGCAGTACTTC.